The sequence of this T cell receptor (beta chain) was determined in a study of blood T cell repertoires in COVID-19. Trimming left V 0 bases short and J 4 bases short, with 6 bases between. This CDR3 comprises 12 residues. In germline, CDR1 is SQVTM, CDR2 ANQGSEA. Some clones are missing from TCRdb's copy, which holds only in-frame ones; the method was immunoSEQ multiplex PCR. The data show around 190,000 clones, around nine tenths seen once. Sequenced input: peripheral blood. The clonotype originates from a human donor in a cohort sampled during active COVID-19. This chain links TRBV29-1 with TRBJ1-1, with D maybe TRBD1 (5 bases). The CDR3 region has the DNA TGCAGCGTTGAAGATCAGGGCACTGAAGCTTTCTTT. Its protein is CSVEDQGTEAFF.